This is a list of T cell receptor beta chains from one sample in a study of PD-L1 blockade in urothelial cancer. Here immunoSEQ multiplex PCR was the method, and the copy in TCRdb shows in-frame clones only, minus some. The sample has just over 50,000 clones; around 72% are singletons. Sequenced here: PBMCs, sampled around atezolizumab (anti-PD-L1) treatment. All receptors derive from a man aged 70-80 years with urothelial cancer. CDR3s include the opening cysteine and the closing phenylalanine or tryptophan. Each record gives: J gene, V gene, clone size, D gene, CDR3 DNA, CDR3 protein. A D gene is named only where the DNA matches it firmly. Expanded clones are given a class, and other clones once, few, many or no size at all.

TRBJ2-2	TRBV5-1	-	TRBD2	TGCGCCAGCAGCTTGGGAGGTAGCGGGAGATCTCCCGGGGAGCTGTTTTTT	CASSLGGSGRSPGELFF
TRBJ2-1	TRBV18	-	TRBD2	TGTGCCAGCTCACCAGCACCGGGGGGGGACAATGAGCAGTTCTTC	CASSPAPGGDNEQFF
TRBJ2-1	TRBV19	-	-	TGTGCCAGTAGTTCCTCGGGACTGGGCTTTAATGAGCAGTTCTTC	CASSSSGLGFNEQFF
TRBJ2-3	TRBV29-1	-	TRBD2	TGCAGCGTCCGAACTAGCGGGGAGGCAGATACGCAGTATTTT	CSVRTSGEADTQYF
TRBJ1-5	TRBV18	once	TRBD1	TGTGCCAGCTCAATACAGGGGGCGGGACAGCCCCAGCATTTT	CASSIQGAGQPQHF
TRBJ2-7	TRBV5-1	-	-	TGCGCCAGCAGCTTACAACGGGGGAGCTCCTACGAGCAGTACTTC	CASSLQRGSSYEQYF
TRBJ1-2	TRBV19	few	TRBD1	TGTGCCAGTAGTACTTGGCCGGGACAGGGAGTCTATGGCTACACCTTC	CASSTWPGQGVYGYTF
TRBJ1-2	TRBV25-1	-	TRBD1	TGTGCCAGCAAAGGGACAGGCCTCTTTTATGGCTACACCTTC	CASKGTGLFYGYTF
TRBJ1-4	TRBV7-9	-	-	TGTGCCAGCAGCCCTCGGAGGGTAAGAACTAATGAAAAACTGTTTTTT	CASSPRRVRTNEKLFF
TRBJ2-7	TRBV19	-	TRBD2	TGTGCCAGTAGGCCGGGACTAGCGGGTTCCTACGAGCAGTACTTC	CASRPGLAGSYEQYF
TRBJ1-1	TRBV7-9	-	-	TGTGCCAGCAGCACATATGGGGGCGGCGGCACTGAAGCTTTCTTT	CASSTYGGGGTEAFF
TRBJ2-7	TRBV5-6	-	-	TGTGCCAGCAGCTCCCCAGGGGAGGGTTGGTACGAGCAGTACTTC	CASSSPGEGWYEQYF
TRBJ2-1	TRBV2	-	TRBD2	TGTGCCAGCACCCGACTAGCGACATACAATGAGCAGTTCTTC	CASTRLATYNEQFF
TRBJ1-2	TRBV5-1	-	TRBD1	TGCGCCAGCAGCGTGGGACAGGGGAAAGGCTACACCTTC	CASSVGQGKGYTF
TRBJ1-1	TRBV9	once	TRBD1	TGTGCCAGCAGCTCCAGACAGGGGCTGAACACTGAAGCTTTCTTT	CASSSRQGLNTEAFF
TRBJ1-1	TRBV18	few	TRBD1	TGTGCCAGCTCAGAACAGGGGGCGCTTCCCCAAGCTTTCTTT	CASSEQGALPQAFF
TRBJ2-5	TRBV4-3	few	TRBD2	TGCGCCAGCAGCCAAGGGTTGCGGGGGGTCCAAGAGACCCAGTACTTC	CASSQGLRGVQETQYF
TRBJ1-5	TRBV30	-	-	TGTGCCTGGAGTCACCCGAAGGAAGCGTTTTATAGCAATCAGCCCCAGCATTTT	CAWSHPKEAFYSNQPQHF
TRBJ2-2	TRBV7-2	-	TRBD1	TGTGCCAGCAGACCCCCCTTGGGACAGGGGGCGCCCGGGGAGCTGTTTTTT	CASRPPLGQGAPGELFF
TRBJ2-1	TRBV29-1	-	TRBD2	TGCAGCGTTGTACCGCCTAGCGGGCGGGGAAGCTCCTACAATGAGCAGTTCTTC	CSVVPPSGRGSSYNEQFF
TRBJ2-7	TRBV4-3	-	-	TGCGCCAGCAGCCGCGCGACGGGATACGAGCAGTACTTC	CASSRATGYEQYF
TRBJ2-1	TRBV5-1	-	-	TGCGCCAGCAGCTTCGGCTCCTACAATGAGCAGTTCTTC	CASSFGSYNEQFF
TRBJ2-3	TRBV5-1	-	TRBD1	TGCGCCAGCAGCTTGGACAGGGGGAACACAGATACGCAGTATTTT	CASSLDRGNTDTQYF
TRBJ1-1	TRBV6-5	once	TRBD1	TGTGCCAGCAGTTCTACTAGGACAGGGGCGAACACTGAAGCTTTCTTT	CASSSTRTGANTEAFF
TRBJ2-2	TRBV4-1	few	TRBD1	TGCGCCAGCAGGGCAGGGGGCGCCGGGGAGCTGTTTTTT	CASRAGGAGELFF
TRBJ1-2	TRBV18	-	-	TGTGCCAGCTCACCAACAGTGAACTATGGCTACACCTTC	CASSPTVNYGYTF
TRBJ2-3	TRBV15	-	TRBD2	TGTGCCACCAGCAAGGGACTAGCTCCAGATACGCAGTATTTT	CATSKGLAPDTQYF
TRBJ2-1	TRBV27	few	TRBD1	TGTGCCAGCATATTAGGGTCCCGGGACAGGGTCGGGCGGTTCAATGAGCAGTTCTTC	CASILGSRDRVGRFNEQFF
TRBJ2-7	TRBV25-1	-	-	TGTGCCAGCAGTGAAGGGGGGTCCAGGGGGTACGAGCAGTACTTC	CASSEGGSRGYEQYF
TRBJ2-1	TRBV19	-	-	TGTGCCAGTAGCCCTGTCGGCTCCTACAATGAGCAGTTCTTC	CASSPVGSYNEQFF
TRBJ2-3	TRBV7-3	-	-	TGTGCCAGCAGCCGTAATAGCGGAGATACGCAGTATTTT	CASSRNSGDTQYF
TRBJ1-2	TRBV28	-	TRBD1	TGTGCCAGCATTGGGACAGATCGACGCCTTTATGGCTACACCTTC	CASIGTDRRLYGYTF
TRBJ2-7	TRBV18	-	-	TGTGCCAGCTCAGCTCAGGGCCAGTACGAGCAGTACTTC	CASSAQGQYEQYF
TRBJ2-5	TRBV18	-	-	TGTGCCAGCTCACCACTTACAGTAACTCAAGAGACCCAGTACTTC	CASSPLTVTQETQYF
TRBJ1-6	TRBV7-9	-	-	TGTGCCAGCAGCTTGGGTGGCGGGGGCCGGGGGGGTTCACCCCTCCACTTT	CASSLGGGGRGGSPLHF
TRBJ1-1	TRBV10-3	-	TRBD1	TGTGCCATCAGTAGGGACAGTATGAACACTGAAGCTTTCTTT	CAISRDSMNTEAFF
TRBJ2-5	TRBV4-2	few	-	TGTGCCAGCAGCCAAGATTGGGCCTACGAAGTTCTGTACTTC	CASSQDWAYEVLYF
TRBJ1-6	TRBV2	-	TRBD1	TGTGCCAGCAGCCCCAGGGGGGTGGATTCACCCCTCCACTTT	CASSPRGVDSPLHF
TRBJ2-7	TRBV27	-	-	TGTGCCAGCAGTTTATCGTGGGGCGGCATCGGTGAGCAGTACTTC	CASSLSWGGIGEQYF
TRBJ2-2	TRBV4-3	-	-	TGCGCCAGCAGCCAAGATCCGTCTACCGGGGAGCTGTTTTTT	CASSQDPSTGELFF
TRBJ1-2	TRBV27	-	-	TGTGCCAGCAGTCCTACCGGACTGGATGGCTACACCTTC	CASSPTGLDGYTF
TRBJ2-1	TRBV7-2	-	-	TGTGCCAGCAGCTTAGGCGGGGTCCGGGGAGATGAGCAGTTCTTC	CASSLGGVRGDEQFF
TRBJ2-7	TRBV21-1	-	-	TGTGCCAGCAGCCGACAGTCCTCGGCGAGCGAGCAGTACTTC	CASSRQSSASEQYF
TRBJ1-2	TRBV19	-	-	TGTGCCAGTAGTATAAACAGGGTCTACTACACCTTC	CASSINRVYYTF
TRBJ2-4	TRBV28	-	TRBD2	TGTGCCAGCAGATCCGGGGGGAGAGACATTCAGTACTTC	CASRSGGRDIQYF
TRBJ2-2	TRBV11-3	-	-	TGTGCCAGCAGCTTAGATCCTTCTACCGGGGAGCTGTTTTTT	CASSLDPSTGELFF